This T cell receptor beta chain is from a study of blood T cells in healthy people across ages. Study at large: Per two T cells, about one barcoded beta molecule was captured through template switching.

Points from the study as a whole: Strongly correlated with naive T cell percentage was TCR beta diversity. Among T cells, TCR beta diversity per million cells dropped roughly linearly as age rose.

The CDR3 contains 15 residues. Germline V CDR1 and CDR2: SGHTA, FQGNSA. V lost 2 bases and J lost 1, with 8 bases in between. The study recruited healthy Caucasian donors from Russia who were aged roughly 6 to 90. Combining a sample-barcoded 5' primer with a J-beta primer mix, a second PCR ran for roughly 6 to 11 cycles. In TCRdb, the 5' RACE reads were re-called with MiXCR into one record per CDR3 protein. The sample has around 990,000 distinct CDR3 sequences, more than 30% seen once. A word on this clonotype: Its antigen is unidentified.

Sequences were obtained from blood. The sequence was obtained from a man aged 18 to 30 in good health. V and J are TRBV7-2 and TRBJ2-2; D perhaps matches TRBD1 (5 bases). The CDR3 DNA follows: TGTGCCAGCAGCTTACAGACAGTGAACACCGGGGAGCTGTTTTTT. Translated, it gives CASSLQTVNTGELFF.